This TCR beta chain came from a study of shared clonotypes between healthy human individuals. Background on the study: The composition of the donors was a couple of women and a few men aged 18 to 49. Used for every donor were three CD4 naive, three CD4 memory, two CD8 naive and one CD8 memory plate.

When replicate PCRs were run on sorted subsets, they used 200 ng DNA, roughly 30,000 T cell genomes. Generated by immunoSEQ multiplex PCR, the TCRdb table keeps only in-frame clones and is missing some. The sample yields about 1.5 million clones, roughly 96% seen once. Sequenced sample: naive CD4+ T cells sorted from blood. The subset: CD45RA+ positively selected. This sequence was found in a man aged 25-45 years in good health.

The CDR3, as DNA: TGCAGCGTTGATCGGCAACCGGGACAGGGGGTCTTAGCTAACTATGGCTACACCTTC. This encodes CSVDRQPGQGVLANYGYTF. This chain uses TRBV29-1 with TRBJ1-2; 11 bases are shared with TRBD1. The germline CDR1 and CDR2 sequences are SQVTM and ANQGSEA. Losses at the gene ends were 3 bases for V and 0 bases for J; bases not matched to a gene: 15. The CDR3 runs to 19 residues. Full variable domain (remainder filled in from reference TRBV29-1 and TRBJ1-2): SAVISQKPSRDICQRGTSLTIQCQVDSQVTMMFWYRQQPGQSLTLIATANQGSEATYESGFVIDKFPISRPNLTFSTLTVSNMSPEDSSIYLCSVDRQPGQGVLANYGYTFGSGTRLTVV.